Included here is one T cell receptor beta chain sequence, with context. The sample holds a few counts of this clone. Its antigen remains undetermined. Per-nucleotide qualities are absent, and no much larger clonotype sits a single base away. V lost 7 bases and J lost 2 bases; the stretch between them is 9 bases long. The cysteine opens and the phenylalanine closes a CDR3 of 11 amino acids. CDR3 DNA is the only sequence kept; it has 33 bases, read in frame from the first base. As encoded in the germline V gene, CDR1 is SQVTM while CDR2 is ANQGSEA. The label giving this sample's time point can be read as: baseline before first vaccination. The treatment or condition label, read with the paper, signifies: meningococcal conjugate vaccine given as trial control. Vaccinee samples came from UK trials COV001 and COV002, including a single-blind randomized controlled phase 2/3 trial of AZD1222 (ChAdOx1 nCoV-19) in healthy adults. For TCRbeta chain sequencing, PBMC samples were collected from trial participants at day 0 and at day 28 after the second dose.

The source of the sample is a study of T cell responses to AZD1222 COVID-19 vaccine (dated by TCRdb to the early 2020s). For context, the study as a whole: TCR sequencing was performed for 233 trial participants, of whom about 200 were given two doses of AZD1222 and 26 were given two doses of MenACWY control vaccine. Trial participants were enrolled into age subgroups of 18-55, 56-69 and 70-plus years, which contained roughly 140, 27 and 60 TCR-sequenced participants, respectively.

Overall study outcomes, separate from this receptor: Because no samples from the day 14 peak response were available, repertoires could be characterized only after the peak T cell response. After two AZD1222 doses, spike-specific TCR breadth and depth were significantly higher than at day 0 and than in MenACWY recipients. Reportedly, almost half of the unique spike-specific TCRs recognized epitopes lying outside the regions that are mutated in the B.1.351 and B.1.1.7 variants. Vaccine-associated CD4 TCRs spanned the whole spike protein, with dominant responses in regions 160-218 and 743-854. The 56-69-year group was small, and its depth increase did not reach significance, likely because of low power. Most participants were white British and females outnumbered males, and the authors suggested that clonal diversity may have been underestimated. Conclusions about previously exposed vaccinees are limited, since just 6 or 7 AZD1222 recipients were seropositive for SARS-CoV-2 at baseline.

The CDR3 regions of human TCRbeta chains were analyzed by immunosequencing. On the study's bioinformatics: TCRs in the repertoires were matched against a reference library of SARS-CoV-2-specific TCRs that had been generated with the MIRA antigen-specificity platform. Breadth meant the fraction of unique TCRs that were SARS-CoV-2-associated, whereas depth meant the fraction of total T cells that were SARS-CoV-2-associated. Using the MIRA data, each spike-specific TCR was assigned both to the spike region to which the TCR was reactive and to a CD4 or CD8 class. Log10-transformed breadth and depth values were compared by one-way ANOVA with Sidak's multiple comparisons tests. Here the immuneACCESS table is served through TCRdb, limited to in-frame sequences with V and J called. Missing clones are a known gap in these copies; in checked studies unresolved V genes cover under half, and the rest lacks a known reason. V, J and clone size were drawn from that table, and D and trimming were deduced from the DNA. The sample contains about 160,000 clones, about 90% of them found a single time. 4.4% of the sample is in the top ten clones.

The sample in question was peripheral blood, obtained on day 0 of MenACWY control vaccination. This sequence was found in an adult in good health. The rearrangement combines TRBV29-1 with TRBJ2-7; too little of a D gene remains to name it. CDR3 reads: CSALGTYEQYF. The base sequence is TGCAGCGCTTTGGGGACCTACGAGCAGTACTTC.